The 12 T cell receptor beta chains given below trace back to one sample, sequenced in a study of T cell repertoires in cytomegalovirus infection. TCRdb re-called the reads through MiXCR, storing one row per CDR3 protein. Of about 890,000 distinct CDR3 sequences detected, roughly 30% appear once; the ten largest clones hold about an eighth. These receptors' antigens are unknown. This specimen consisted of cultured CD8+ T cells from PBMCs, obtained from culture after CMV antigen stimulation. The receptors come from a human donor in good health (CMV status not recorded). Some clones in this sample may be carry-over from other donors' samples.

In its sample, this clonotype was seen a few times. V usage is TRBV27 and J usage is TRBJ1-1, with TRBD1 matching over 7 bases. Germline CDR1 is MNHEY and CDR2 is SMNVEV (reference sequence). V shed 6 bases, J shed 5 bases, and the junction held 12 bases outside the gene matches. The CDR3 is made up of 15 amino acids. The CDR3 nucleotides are TGTGCCAGCAGACCCGGAACAGGGGTTGAAACTGAAGCTTTCTTT. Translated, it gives CASRPGTGVETEAFF.

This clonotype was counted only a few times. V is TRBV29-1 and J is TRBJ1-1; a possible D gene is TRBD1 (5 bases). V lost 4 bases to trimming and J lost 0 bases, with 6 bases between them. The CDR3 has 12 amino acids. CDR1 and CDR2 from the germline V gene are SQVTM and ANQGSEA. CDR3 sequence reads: CSVARVNTEAFF. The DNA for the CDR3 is TGCAGCGTTGCCAGGGTGAACACTGAAGCTTTCTTT. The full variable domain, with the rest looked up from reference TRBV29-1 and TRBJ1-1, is SAVISQKPSRDICQRGTSLTIQCQVDSQVTMMFWYRQQPGQSLTLIATANQGSEATYESGFVIDKFPISRPNLTFSTLTVSNMSPEDSSIYLCSVARVNTEAFFGQGTRLTVV.

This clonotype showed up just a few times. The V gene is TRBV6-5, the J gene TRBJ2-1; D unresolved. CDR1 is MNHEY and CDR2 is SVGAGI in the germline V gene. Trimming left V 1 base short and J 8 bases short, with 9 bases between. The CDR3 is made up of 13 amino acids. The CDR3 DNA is TGTGCCAGCAGTTACTTAGAATTCGATGAGCAGTTCTTC. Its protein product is CASSYLEFDEQFF.

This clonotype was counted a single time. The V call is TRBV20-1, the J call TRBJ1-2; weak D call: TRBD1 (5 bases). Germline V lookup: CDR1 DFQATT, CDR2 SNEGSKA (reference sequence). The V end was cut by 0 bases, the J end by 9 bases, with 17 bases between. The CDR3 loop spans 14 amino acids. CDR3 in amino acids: CSARDPMDTERYTF. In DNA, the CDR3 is TGCAGTGCTAGAGATCCGATGGACACTGAGCGCTACACCTTC.

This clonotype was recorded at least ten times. The CDR3 DNA sequence: TGTGCCAGCAGCCCTGGGACAGGGGGAAGGAATGAGCAGTTCTTC. It encodes CASSPGTGGRNEQFF. The chain joins TRBV12-3 or TRBV12-4 to TRBJ2-1, with 11 bases identical to TRBD1. The CDR3 runs to 15 residues. V gave up 6 bases and J gave up 7 bases; unmatched junction bases: 8.

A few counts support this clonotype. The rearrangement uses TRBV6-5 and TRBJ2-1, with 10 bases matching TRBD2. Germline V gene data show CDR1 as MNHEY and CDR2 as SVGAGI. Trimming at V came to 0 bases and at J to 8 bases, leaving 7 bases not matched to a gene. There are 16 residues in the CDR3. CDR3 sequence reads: CASSYSRLSGGHEQFF. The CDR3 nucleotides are TGTGCCAGCAGTTACTCTAGGCTTAGCGGGGGGCATGAGCAGTTCTTC.

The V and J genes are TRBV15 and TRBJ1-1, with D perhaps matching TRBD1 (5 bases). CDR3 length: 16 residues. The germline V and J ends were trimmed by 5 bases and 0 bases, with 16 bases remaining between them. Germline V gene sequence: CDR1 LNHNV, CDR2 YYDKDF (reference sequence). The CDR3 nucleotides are TGTGCCACCAGCGGAAGGGGCGATGGGGTGAACACTGAAGCTTTCTTT. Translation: CATSGRGDGVNTEAFF.

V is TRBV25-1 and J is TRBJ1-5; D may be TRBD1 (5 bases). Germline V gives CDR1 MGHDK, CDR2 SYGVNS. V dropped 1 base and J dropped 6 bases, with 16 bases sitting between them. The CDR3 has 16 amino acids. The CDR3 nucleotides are TGTGCCAGCAGTGAATCAACGGGGCCGGAGAGTCAGCCCCAGCATTTT. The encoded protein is CASSESTGPESQPQHF.

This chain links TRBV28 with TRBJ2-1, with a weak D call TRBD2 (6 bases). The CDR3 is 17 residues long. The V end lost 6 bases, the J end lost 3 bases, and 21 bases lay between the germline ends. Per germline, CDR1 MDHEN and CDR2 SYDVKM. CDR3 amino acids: CASRIPVAAAGYNEQFF. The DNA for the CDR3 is TGTGCCAGCAGAATCCCCGTAGCGGCCGCGGGCTACAATGAGCAGTTCTTC.

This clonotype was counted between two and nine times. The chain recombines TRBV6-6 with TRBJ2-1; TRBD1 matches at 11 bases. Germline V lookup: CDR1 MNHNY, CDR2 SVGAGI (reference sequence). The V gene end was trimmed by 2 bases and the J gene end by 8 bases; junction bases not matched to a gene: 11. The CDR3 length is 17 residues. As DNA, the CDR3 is TGTGCCAGCAGTTACCCAAGGACAGGGGGCGAAAGAGATGAGCAGTTCTTC. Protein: CASSYPRTGGERDEQFF.

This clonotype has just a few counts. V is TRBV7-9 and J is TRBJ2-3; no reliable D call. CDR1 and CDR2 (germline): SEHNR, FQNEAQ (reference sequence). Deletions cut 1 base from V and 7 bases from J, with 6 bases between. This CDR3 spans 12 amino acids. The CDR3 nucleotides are TGTGCCAGCAGCTTAGGCTCGTATACGCAGTATTTT. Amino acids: CASSLGSYTQYF.

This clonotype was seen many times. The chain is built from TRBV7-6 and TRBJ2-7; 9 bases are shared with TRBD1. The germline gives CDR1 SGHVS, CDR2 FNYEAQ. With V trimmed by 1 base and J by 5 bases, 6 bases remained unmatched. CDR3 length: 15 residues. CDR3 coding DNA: TGTGCCAGCAGCTTAGGAAACAGGGGGCAAGACGAGCAGTACTTC. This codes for CASSLGNRGQDEQYF.